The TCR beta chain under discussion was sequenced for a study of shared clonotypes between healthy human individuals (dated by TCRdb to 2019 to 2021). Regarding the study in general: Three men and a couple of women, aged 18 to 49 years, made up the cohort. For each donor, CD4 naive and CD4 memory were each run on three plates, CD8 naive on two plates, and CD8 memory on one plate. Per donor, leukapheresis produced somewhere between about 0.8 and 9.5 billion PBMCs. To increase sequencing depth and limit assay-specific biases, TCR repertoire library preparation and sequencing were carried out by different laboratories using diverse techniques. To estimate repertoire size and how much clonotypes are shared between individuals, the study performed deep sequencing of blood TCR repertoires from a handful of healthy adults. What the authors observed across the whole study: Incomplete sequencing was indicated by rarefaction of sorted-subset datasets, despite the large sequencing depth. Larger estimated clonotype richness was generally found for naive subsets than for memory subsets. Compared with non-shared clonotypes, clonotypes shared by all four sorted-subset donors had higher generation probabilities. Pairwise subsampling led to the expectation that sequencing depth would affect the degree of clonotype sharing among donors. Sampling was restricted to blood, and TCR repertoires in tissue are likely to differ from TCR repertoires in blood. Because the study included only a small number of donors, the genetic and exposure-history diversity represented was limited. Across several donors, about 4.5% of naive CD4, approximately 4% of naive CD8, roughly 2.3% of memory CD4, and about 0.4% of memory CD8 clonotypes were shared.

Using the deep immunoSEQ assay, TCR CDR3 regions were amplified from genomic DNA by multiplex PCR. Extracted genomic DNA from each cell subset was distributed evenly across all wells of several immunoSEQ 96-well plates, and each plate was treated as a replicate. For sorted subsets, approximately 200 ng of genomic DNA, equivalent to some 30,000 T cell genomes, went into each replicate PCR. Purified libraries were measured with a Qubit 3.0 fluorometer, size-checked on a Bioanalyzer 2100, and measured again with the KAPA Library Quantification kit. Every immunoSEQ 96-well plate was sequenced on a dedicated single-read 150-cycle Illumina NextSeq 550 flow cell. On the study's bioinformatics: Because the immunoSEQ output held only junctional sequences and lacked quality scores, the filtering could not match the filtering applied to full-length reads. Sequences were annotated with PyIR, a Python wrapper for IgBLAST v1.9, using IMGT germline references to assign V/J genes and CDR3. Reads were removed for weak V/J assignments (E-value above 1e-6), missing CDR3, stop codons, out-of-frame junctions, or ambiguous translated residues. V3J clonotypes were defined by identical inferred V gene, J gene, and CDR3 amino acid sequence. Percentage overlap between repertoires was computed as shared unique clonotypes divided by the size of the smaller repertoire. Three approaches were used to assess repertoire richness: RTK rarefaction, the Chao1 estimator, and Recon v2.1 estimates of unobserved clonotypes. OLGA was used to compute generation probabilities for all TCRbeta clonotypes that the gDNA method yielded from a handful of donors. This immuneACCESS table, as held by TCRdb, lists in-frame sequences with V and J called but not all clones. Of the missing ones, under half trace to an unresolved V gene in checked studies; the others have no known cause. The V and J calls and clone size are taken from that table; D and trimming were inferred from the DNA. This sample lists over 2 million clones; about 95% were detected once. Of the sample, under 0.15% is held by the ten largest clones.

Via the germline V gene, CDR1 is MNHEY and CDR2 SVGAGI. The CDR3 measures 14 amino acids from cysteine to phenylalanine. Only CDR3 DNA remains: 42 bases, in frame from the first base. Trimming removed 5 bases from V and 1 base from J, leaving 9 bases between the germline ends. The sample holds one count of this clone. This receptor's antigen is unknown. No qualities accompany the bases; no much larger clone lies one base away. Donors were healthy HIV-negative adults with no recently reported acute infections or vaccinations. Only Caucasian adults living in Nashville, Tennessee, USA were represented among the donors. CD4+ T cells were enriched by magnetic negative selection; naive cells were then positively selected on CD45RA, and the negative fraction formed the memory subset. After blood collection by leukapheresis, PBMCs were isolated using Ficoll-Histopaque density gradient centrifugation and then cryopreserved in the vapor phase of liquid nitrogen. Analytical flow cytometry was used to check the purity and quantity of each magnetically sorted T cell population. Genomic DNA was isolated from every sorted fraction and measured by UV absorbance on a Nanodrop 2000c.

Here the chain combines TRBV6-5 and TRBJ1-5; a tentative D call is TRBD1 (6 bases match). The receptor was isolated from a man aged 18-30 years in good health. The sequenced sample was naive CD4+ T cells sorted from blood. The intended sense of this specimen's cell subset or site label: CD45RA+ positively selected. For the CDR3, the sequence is CASSNRESNQPQHF. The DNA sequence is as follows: TGTGCCAGCAGTAACAGGGAGAGCAATCAGCCCCAGCATTTT.